Here is one T cell receptor beta chain with its context. V trimming: 4 bases; J trimming: 5 bases; junction bases outside the gene matches: 7. Germline V gene sequence: CDR1 SGDLS, CDR2 YYNGEE. CDR3 length: 16 amino acids. This sample is part of a study of OX40 agonist ivuxolimab in advanced cancers. Study details: Males comprised 70% to 85% of the group, whose mean age was 60 years (range roughly 23 to 80).

Using immunoSEQ multiplex PCR, the repertoire was profiled, and TCRdb retains in-frame clones only, with some absent. The sample lists about 80,000 clones; more than 90% were seen once. This chain uses TRBV9 with TRBJ2-3; 13 bases align to TRBD2. The clonotype originates from an adult with an advanced solid tumor such as melanoma, head and neck, liver or kidney cancer. Sequences were derived from CD4+ or CD8+ T cells sorted from blood, sampled in a trial of the OX40 agonist ivuxolimab. In DNA, the CDR3 is TGTGCCAGCAGCTTTGGACTAGCGGGAGCACAAGATACGCAGTATTTT. Protein product: CASSFGLAGAQDTQYF. The whole variable domain, filled in from reference TRBV9 and TRBJ2-3, reads DSGVTQTPKHLITATGQRVTLRCSPRSGDLSVYWYQQSLDQGLQFLIQYYNGEERAKGNILERFSAQQFPDLHSELNLSSLELGDSALYFCASSFGLAGAQDTQYFGPGTRLTVL.